The 25 T cell receptor beta chains in this list originate from one sample, sequenced in a study of blood T cell repertoires in COVID-19. Here immunoSEQ multiplex PCR was the method, and the copy in TCRdb shows in-frame clones only, minus some. The sample records 160,000 or so clones, about four fifths being singletons. The specimen sequenced was peripheral blood. Receptor source: a man aged 70 or older with active or convalescent COVID-19.

In its sample, this clone was seen a few times. This chain joins TRBV5-1 and TRBJ1-6, with TRBD1 matching 7 bases. The CDR3 runs 15 residues. Germline V CDR1 and CDR2: SGHRS, YFSETQ. V trimming: 4 bases; J trimming: 9 bases; junction bases outside the gene matches: 10. DNA of the CDR3: TGCGCCAGCAGCGACAACAGGGGCGGTGGTTCACCCCTCCACTTT. This translates into CASSDNRGGGSPLHF.

The chain carries TRBV27 and TRBJ2-1; no firm D call. CDR3 length: 13 amino acids. From germline, CDR1 is MNHEY and CDR2 SMNVEV (reference sequence). Trimming cost V 1 base and J 5 bases, with 6 bases left between them. In nucleotides, the CDR3 is TGTGCCAGCAGTTTATTTCAGAACAATGAGCAGTTCTTC. It yields the protein CASSLFQNNEQFF.

In the case of this clone: The same CDR3 can be traced to other DNA sequences in this sample. Written as DNA, the CDR3 is TGTGCCAGCAGCTTAGGAGGGCTAGCGGGAAGCACAGATACGCAGTATTTT. Translated: CASSLGGLAGSTDTQYF. This chain links TRBV7-2 with TRBJ2-3; TRBD2 aligns across 9 bases. The length of the CDR3 is 17 residues. The V segment lost 1 base and the J segment 0 bases; nucleotides outside the gene matches: 5. Germline lookup yields CDR1 SGHTA and CDR2 FQGNSA. The full variable domain, its missing parts supplied by reference TRBV7-2 and TRBJ2-3, is GAGVSQSPSNKVTEKGKDVELRCDPISGHTALYWYRQSLGQGLEFLIYFQGNSAPDKSGLPSDRFSAERTGGSVSTLTIQRTQQEDSAVYLCASSLGGLAGSTDTQYFGPGTRLTVL.

The chain joins TRBV19 to TRBJ2-2; 8 positions match TRBD1. The V and J ends lost 5 bases and 6 bases, in that order; junction bases with no gene match: 2. Germline V gives CDR1 LNHDA, CDR2 SQIVND (reference sequence). This CDR3 is 13 amino acids long. CDR3 protein: CASSATGAGELFF. The CDR3 coding sequence is TGTGCCAGTAGTGCGACAGGGGCCGGGGAGCTGTTTTTT.

The V gene is TRBV7-9, the J gene TRBJ2-6, with D unresolved. Trimming shortened V by 4 bases and J by 0 bases, and 4 bases separated the two germline ends. Germline CDR1 and CDR2: SEHNR and FQNEAQ (reference sequence). This CDR3 spans 14 amino acids. CDR3: CASSSNSGANVLTF. The CDR3 region has the DNA TGTGCCAGCAGCTCAAACTCTGGGGCCAACGTCCTGACTTTC.

This clone was detected once. The chain employs TRBV7-9 and TRBJ1-6, with D possibly being TRBD1 (6 bases). The germline gives CDR1 SEHNR, CDR2 FQNEAQ (reference sequence). CDR3 length: 13 residues. V was clipped by 1 base and J by 12 bases, with 10 bases between them. The CDR3 protein is CASSLEDRLPLHF. Here the CDR3 DNA reads TGTGCCAGCAGCTTAGAGGACAGATTACCCCTCCACTTT. Combining the CDR3 with reference TRBV7-9 and TRBJ1-6 gives the whole variable domain DTGVSQNPRHKITKRGQNVTFRCDPISEHNRLYWYRQTLGQGPEFLTYFQNEAQLEKSRLLSDRFSAERPKGSFSTLEIQRTEQGDSAMYLCASSLEDRLPLHFGNGTRLTVT.

The gene calls are TRBV10-3 and TRBJ1-2; TRBD1 matches at 8 bases. This CDR3 has 12 amino acids. Germline V gene data show CDR1 as ENHRY and CDR2 as SYGVKD. Unmatched junction bases numbered 6, after V lost 6 bases and J lost 9 bases. CDR3 sequence (DNA): TGTGCCATCAGGACAGGGGATGAAAGCTACACCTTC. Amino acids: CAIRTGDESYTF.

The chain couples TRBV28 to TRBJ2-4; 11 bases are a match to TRBD1. V shed 5 bases and J 9 bases; nucleotides not matched to a gene: 9. From germline, CDR1 is MDHEN and CDR2 SYDVKM. The CDR3 covers 15 residues. CDR3 sequence (DNA): TGTGCCAGCAGTCCTCCCGGGACAGGGGGGGGCATTCAGTACTTC. It is translated as CASSPPGTGGGIQYF.

CDR3: CASSSPSGKYEQYF. In nucleotides, the CDR3 is TGTGCCAGCAGCTCCCCTAGCGGGAAGTACGAGCAGTACTTC. V gene TRBV11-2 combines with J gene TRBJ2-7; TRBD2 agrees at 9 bases. The V gene end was trimmed by 4 bases and the J gene end by 4 bases; junction bases not matched to a gene: 5. In germline, CDR1 is SGHAT, CDR2 FQNNGV. The CDR3 sequence is 14 residues long.

The chain employs TRBV5-5 and TRBJ1-1; unclear D gene. The CDR3 contains 15 residues. Trimming removed 5 bases at V and 3 bases at J, with 17 bases between. Per germline, CDR1 SGHKS and CDR2 YYEKEE (reference sequence). The CDR3 sequence: CASSMENSFYTEAFF. The CDR3 nucleotides are TGTGCCAGCAGTATGGAAAACAGTTTTTACACTGAAGCTTTCTTT.

This rearrangement joins TRBV5-1 to TRBJ2-5; TRBD1 might be the D (5 bases). The germline gives CDR1 SGHRS, CDR2 YFSETQ. CDR3 size: 14 residues. V dropped 0 bases and J dropped 3 bases, with 9 bases sitting between them. This chain's CDR3 is CASSLEAGKETQYF. CDR3 bases: TGCGCCAGCAGCTTGGAGGCAGGGAAAGAGACCCAGTACTTC.

The chain employs TRBV11-2 and TRBJ1-1, with D possibly matching TRBD1 (5 bases). CDR3 size: 13 residues. CDR1 and CDR2 from the germline V gene are SGHAT and FQNNGV. Trimming pared 7 bases from V and 6 bases from J, leaving 15 bases between. The CDR3 spells CASTTVEGAEAFF. CDR3 sequence (DNA): TGTGCCAGCACCACGGTGGAAGGGGCTGAAGCTTTCTTT. The full variable domain, with the rest looked up from reference TRBV11-2 and TRBJ1-1, is EAGVAQSPRYKIIEKRQSVAFWCNPISGHATLYWYQQILGQGPKLLIQFQNNGVVDDSQLPKDRFSAERLKGVDSTLKIQPAKLEDSAVYLCASTTVEGAEAFFGQGTRLTVV.

The CDR3 region has the DNA TGCGCCAGCAGCTTGGGACAGGGTATAGCTAACTATGGCTACACCTTC. Translated, it gives CASSLGQGIANYGYTF. This chain connects TRBV5-1 to TRBJ1-2; 7 positions agree with TRBD1. V shed 0 bases, J shed 0 bases, and the junction held 5 bases outside the gene matches. The CDR3 covers 16 residues. Germline CDR1 reads SGHRS; CDR2 reads YFSETQ.

This clone occurred many times. The rearrangement uses TRBV12-3 or TRBV12-4 and TRBJ2-1; possible D gene TRBD2, 6 bases. The CDR3 has 13 amino acids. Between the trimmed V and J ends, which lost 8 bases and 8 bases, there was a span of 16 bases. This CDR3 is CASGEDPDDEQFF. The CDR3, as DNA: TGTGCCAGCGGGGAGGATCCAGACGATGAGCAGTTCTTC.

V usage is TRBV21-1 and J usage is TRBJ2-5; TRBD2 is the table's D call, not checked against the DNA. TRBV21-1 is a listed pseudogene. This CDR3 comprises 13 residues. The CDR3, as DNA: TGTGCCAGCAGGGACCCGGGACTGTGGACCCAGTACTTC. Its protein product is CASRDPGLWTQYF.

The chain carries TRBV30 and TRBJ2-3; TRBD2 is a possible D gene (6 bases). With 4 bases removed from V and 4 bases from J, the gap between germline ends came to 12 bases. CDR3 length: 13 residues. CDR1 and CDR2 from the germline V gene are GTSNPN and SVGIG (reference sequence). The CDR3 is CAWNREYSDTQYF. The CDR3 nucleotides read TGTGCCTGGAATCGGGAGTATTCAGATACGCAGTATTTT.

The chain is built from TRBV5-4 and TRBJ1-1; no clear D. Germline CDR1 is SGHNT and CDR2 is YYREEE (reference sequence). V shed 0 bases and J shed 5 bases, with 17 bases lying between them. The CDR3 contains 16 residues. CDR3 residues: CASSLGTPAIGTEAFF. CDR3 in DNA: TGTGCCAGCAGCTTGGGGACTCCGGCTATCGGTACTGAAGCTTTCTTT.

The genes are TRBV3-1 (or the pseudogene TRBV3-2) and TRBJ1-2; no firm D call. V was cut by 0 bases and J by 8 bases, with 13 bases left in between. Germline V gives CDR1 LGHDT, CDR2 YNNKEL (reference sequence). This CDR3 contains 14 residues. CDR3: CASSQDQDSRGYTF. The CDR3 nucleotides read TGTGCCAGCAGCCAAGACCAGGATTCACGGGGCTACACCTTC.

The table lists this clone with a count of one. This chain uses TRBV2 with TRBJ1-1; no clear D. Germline CDR1 reads SNHLY; CDR2 reads FYNNEI. The ends were cut back, 4 bases at V and 5 bases at J, with 11 bases in the middle. CDR3 length equals 13 residues. CDR3 sequence: CASSGEPGTEAFF. In DNA, the CDR3 is TGTGCCAGCAGTGGAGAACCCGGGACTGAAGCTTTCTTT.

The chain combines TRBV7-2 with TRBJ1-1, with D maybe TRBD1 (5 bases). The CDR3 has 13 residues. Germline CDR1 and CDR2: SGHTA and FQGNSA. V was pared by 6 bases and J by 3 bases, with 11 bases between. CDR3 DNA sequence: TGTGCCAGCAGGGACTGGGGGGACACTGAAGCTTTCTTT. Amino acids: CASRDWGDTEAFF.

The chain is built from TRBV12-3 or TRBV12-4 and TRBJ1-2; 7 nucleotides align to TRBD1. The CDR3 extends over 12 amino acids. With V trimmed by 5 bases and J by 3 bases, 0 bases remained unmatched. This chain's CDR3 is CASSTGDYGYTF. The CDR3 DNA reads TGTGCCAGCAGTACAGGGGACTATGGCTACACCTTC.

The table lists this clone with a count of one. The chain uses TRBV4-3 and TRBJ1-3, with D unresolved. CDR1 LGHNA and CDR2 YSLEER come from the germline V gene. Trimming cost V 1 base and J 1 base, with 5 bases left between them. This CDR3 contains 14 residues. As DNA, the CDR3 is TGCGCCAGCAGCCAAGGACTATCTGGAAACACCATATATTTT. The encoded protein is CASSQGLSGNTIYF.

V gene TRBV19 combines with J gene TRBJ2-5; 8 nucleotides match TRBD1. In germline, CDR1 is LNHDA, CDR2 SQIVND (reference sequence). The CDR3 is 14 amino acids. With V trimmed by 3 bases and J by 2 bases, 2 bases remained unmatched. The CDR3 protein is CASSMGTGQETQYF. In nucleotides, the CDR3 is TGTGCCAGTAGTATGGGGACAGGACAAGAGACCCAGTACTTC.

The CDR3 spells CAISELQRGHTEAFF. The CDR3 DNA follows: TGTGCCATCAGTGAGCTCCAAAGGGGTCACACTGAAGCTTTCTTT. The chain links TRBV10-3 to TRBJ1-1; the D gene is possibly TRBD1 (5 bases). The CDR3 runs 15 residues. Trimming took 2 bases from V and 3 from J, leaving 13 bases between them. Germline lookup yields CDR1 ENHRY and CDR2 SYGVKD.

This clone was seen a single time. This chain joins TRBV10-2 and TRBJ1-1; maybe TRBD1 (5 bases). Germline CDR1 and CDR2: WSHSY and SAAADI. V dropped 8 bases and J dropped 1 base, with 8 bases sitting between them. The length of the CDR3 is 12 residues. CDR3 in DNA: TGCGCCAGCTGGAGGGGGAACACTGAAGCTTTCTTT. This sequence encodes CASWRGNTEAFF.